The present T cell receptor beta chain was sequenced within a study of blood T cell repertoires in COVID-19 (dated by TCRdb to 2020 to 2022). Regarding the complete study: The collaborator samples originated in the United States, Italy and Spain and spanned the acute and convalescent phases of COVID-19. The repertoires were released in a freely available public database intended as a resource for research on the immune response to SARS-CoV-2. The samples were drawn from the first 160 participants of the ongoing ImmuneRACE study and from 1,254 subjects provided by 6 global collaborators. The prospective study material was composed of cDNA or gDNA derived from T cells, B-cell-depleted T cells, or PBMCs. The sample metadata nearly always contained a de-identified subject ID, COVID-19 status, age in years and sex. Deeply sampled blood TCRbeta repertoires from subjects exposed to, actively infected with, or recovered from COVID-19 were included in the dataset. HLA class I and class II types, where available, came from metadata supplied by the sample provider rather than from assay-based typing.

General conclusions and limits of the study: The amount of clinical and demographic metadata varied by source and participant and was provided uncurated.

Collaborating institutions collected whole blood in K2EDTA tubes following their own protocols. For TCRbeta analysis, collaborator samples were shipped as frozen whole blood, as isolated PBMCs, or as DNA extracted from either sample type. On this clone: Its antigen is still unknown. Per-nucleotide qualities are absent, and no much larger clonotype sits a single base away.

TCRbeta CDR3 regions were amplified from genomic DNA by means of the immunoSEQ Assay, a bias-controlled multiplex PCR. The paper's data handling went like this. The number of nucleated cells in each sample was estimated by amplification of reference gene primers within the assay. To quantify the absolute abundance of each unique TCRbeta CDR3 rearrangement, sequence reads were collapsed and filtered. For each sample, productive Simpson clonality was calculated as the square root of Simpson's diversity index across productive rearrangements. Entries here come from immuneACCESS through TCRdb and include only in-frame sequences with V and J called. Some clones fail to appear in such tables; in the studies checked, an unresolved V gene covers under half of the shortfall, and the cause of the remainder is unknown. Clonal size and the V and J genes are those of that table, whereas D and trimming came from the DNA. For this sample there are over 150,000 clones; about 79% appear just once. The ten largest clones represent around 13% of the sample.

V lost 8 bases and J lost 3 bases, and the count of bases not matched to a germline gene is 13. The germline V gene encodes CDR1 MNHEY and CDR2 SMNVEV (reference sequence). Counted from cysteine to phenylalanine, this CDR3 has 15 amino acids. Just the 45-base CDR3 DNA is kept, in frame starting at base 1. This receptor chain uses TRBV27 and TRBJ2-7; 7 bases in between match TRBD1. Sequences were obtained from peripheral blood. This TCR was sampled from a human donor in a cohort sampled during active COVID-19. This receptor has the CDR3 CASRLLGGRDYEQYF. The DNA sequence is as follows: TGTGCCAGCCGCCTCCTAGGGGGCCGCGACTACGAGCAGTACTTC.